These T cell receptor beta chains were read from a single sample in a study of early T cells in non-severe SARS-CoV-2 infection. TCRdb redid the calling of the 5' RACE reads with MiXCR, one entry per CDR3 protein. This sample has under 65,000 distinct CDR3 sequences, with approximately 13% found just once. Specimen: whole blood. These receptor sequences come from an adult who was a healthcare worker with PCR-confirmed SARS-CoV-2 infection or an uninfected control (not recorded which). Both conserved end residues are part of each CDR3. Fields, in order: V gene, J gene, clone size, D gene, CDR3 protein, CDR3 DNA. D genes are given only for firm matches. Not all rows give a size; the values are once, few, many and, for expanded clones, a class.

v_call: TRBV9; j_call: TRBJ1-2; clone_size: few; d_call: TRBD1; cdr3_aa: CASSIRDSLFYGYTF; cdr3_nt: TGTGCCAGCAGCATCCGGGACAGCTTATTCTATGGCTACACCTTC
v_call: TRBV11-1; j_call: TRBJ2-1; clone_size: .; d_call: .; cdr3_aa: CASSPIIAPGNEQFF; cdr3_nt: TGTGCCAGCAGCCCCATCATAGCCCCGGGCAATGAGCAGTTCTTC
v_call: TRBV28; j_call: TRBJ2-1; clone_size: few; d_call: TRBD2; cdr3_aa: CASSWGTSGASYNEQFF; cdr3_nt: TGTGCCAGCAGTTGGGGGACTAGCGGAGCCTCCTACAATGAGCAGTTCTTC
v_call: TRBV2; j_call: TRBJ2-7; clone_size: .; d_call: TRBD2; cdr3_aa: CASRERTSGSGEQYF; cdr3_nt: TGTGCCAGCAGGGAAAGGACTAGCGGGAGTGGTGAGCAGTACTTC
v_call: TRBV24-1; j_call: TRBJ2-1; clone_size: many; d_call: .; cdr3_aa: CATSDFGVGEQFF; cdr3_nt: TGTGCCACCAGTGATTTCGGGGTGGGTGAGCAGTTCTTC
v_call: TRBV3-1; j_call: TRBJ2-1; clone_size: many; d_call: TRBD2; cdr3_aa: CASSQEASGRPNSYNEQFF; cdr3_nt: TGTGCCAGCAGCCAAGAAGCCAGCGGGAGGCCCAACTCCTACAATGAGCAGTTCTTC
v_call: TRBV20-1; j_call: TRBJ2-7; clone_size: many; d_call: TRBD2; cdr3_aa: CSADSGRPFAGQYF; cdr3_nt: TGCAGTGCCGATAGCGGGAGGCCGTTTGCCGGGCAGTACTTC
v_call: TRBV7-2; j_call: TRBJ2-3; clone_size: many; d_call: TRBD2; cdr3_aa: CASSLAWEGRRTDTQYF; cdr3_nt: TGTGCCAGCAGCTTAGCGTGGGAGGGCCGGCGCACAGATACGCAGTATTTT
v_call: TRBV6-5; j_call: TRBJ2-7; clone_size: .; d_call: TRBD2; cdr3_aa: CASGTSGSSYEQYF; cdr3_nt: TGTGCCAGCGGGACTAGCGGGAGCTCCTACGAGCAGTACTTC
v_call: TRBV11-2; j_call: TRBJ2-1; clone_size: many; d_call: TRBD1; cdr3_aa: CASSSHRGHNEQFF; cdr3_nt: TGTGCCAGCAGCTCCCACAGGGGGCACAATGAGCAGTTCTTC
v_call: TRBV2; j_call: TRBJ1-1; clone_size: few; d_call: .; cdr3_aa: CASKGGRMNTEAFF; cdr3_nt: TGTGCCAGCAAGGGGGGACGGATGAACACTGAAGCTTTCTTT
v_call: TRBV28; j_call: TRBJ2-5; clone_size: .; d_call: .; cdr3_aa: CASSFSQETQYF; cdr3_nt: TGTGCCAGCAGTTTTAGTCAAGAGACCCAGTACTTC
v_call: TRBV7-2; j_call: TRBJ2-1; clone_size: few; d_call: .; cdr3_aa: CASSLGSQVGNEQFF; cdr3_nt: TGTGCCAGCAGCTTAGGTTCCCAGGTGGGCAATGAGCAGTTCTTC
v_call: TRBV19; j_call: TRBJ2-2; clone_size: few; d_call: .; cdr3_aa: CASSHQGRTGELFF; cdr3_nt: TGTGCCAGTAGTCACCAGGGGCGAACCGGGGAGCTGTTTTTT
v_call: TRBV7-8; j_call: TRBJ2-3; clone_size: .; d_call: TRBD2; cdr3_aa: CASSLGASGTTDTQYF; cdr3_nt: TGTGCCAGCAGCTTAGGCGCTAGCGGGACCACAGATACGCAGTATTTT
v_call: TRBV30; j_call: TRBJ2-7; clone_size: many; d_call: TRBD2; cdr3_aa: CAWSKRETHEQYF; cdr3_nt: TGTGCCTGGAGTAAGCGGGAGACCCACGAGCAGTACTTC
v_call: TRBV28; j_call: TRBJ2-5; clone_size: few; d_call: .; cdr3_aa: CASSFQARETQYF; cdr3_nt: TGTGCCAGCAGTTTCCAGGCTAGAGAGACCCAGTACTTC
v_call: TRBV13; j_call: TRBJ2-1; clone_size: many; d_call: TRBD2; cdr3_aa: CASSSPSGQGREQFF; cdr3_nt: TGTGCCAGCAGCTCGCCTAGCGGCCAAGGGCGTGAGCAGTTCTTC
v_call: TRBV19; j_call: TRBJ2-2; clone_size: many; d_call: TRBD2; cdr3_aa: CASSKGLAVSANTGELFF; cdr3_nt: TGTGCCAGTAGTAAGGGACTAGCGGTAAGCGCGAACACCGGGGAGCTGTTTTTT
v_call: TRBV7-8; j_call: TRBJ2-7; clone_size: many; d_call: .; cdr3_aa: CASAKATGAYEQYF; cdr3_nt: TGTGCCAGCGCCAAAGCGACCGGGGCCTACGAGCAGTACTTC
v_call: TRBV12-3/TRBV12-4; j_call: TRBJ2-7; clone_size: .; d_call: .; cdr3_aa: CASGADNRGEQYF; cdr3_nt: TGTGCCAGCGGTGCGGACAACCGGGGCGAGCAGTACTTC
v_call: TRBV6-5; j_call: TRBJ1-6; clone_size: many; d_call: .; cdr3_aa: CASSPNYPPLHF; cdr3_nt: TGTGCCAGCAGCCCTAATTACCCACCCCTCCACTTT